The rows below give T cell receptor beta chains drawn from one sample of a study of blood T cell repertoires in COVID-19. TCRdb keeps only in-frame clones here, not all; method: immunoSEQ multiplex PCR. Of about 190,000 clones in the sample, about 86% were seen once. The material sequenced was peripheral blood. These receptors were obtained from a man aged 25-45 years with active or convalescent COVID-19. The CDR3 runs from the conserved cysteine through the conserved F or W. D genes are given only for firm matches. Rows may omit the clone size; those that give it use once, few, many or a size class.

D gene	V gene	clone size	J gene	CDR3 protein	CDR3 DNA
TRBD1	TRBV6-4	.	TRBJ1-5	CASSELRTGNQPQHF	TGTGCCAGCAGTGAGCTCCGGACAGGTAATCAGCCCCAGCATTTT
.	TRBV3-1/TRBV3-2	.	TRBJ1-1	CASSQASTPGHMNTEAFF	TGTGCCAGCAGCCAGGCTTCCACCCCGGGACACATGAACACTGAAGCTTTCTTT
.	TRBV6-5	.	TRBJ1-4	CARGGNTYEKLFF	TGTGCCAGGGGAGGGAATACCTATGAAAAACTGTTTTTT
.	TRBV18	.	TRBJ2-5	CASSPGQGKRETQYF	TGTGCCAGCTCACCAGGGCAGGGAAAAAGAGAGACCCAGTACTTC
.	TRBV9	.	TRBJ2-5	CASSPTQETQYF	TGTGCCAGCAGCCCTACCCAAGAGACCCAGTACTTC
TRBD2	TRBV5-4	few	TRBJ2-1	CASSPRTSGRGYNEQFF	TGTGCCAGCAGCCCACGGACTAGCGGGAGGGGTTACAATGAGCAGTTCTTC
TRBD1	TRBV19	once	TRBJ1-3	CASSSTGSSGNTIYF	TGTGCCAGTAGTTCGACAGGGAGCTCTGGAAACACCATATATTTT
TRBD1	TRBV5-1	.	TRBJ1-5	CASAQGAGNQPQHF	TGCGCCAGTGCTCAGGGGGCGGGCAATCAGCCCCAGCATTTT
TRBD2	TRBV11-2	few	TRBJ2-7	CASSSLSGRSWAEQYF	TGTGCCAGCAGCTCACTTAGCGGGAGATCATGGGCCGAGCAGTACTTC
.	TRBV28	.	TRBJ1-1	CASSEGGNTEAFF	TGTGCCAGCAGCGAGGGCGGGAACACTGAAGCTTTCTTT
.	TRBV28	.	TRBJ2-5	CASSLFVGTTQETQYF	TGTGCCAGCAGTTTATTTGTGGGGACAACCCAAGAGACCCAGTACTTC
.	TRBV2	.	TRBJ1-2	CASSGSTGSYGYTF	TGTGCCAGCAGTGGATCAACGGGATCCTATGGCTACACCTTC
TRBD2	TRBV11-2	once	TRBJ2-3	CASRSTSGGADTQYF	TGTGCCAGCAGGTCGACTAGCGGGGGGGCGGATACGCAGTATTTT
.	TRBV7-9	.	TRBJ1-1	CASSGLGGAGTEAFF	TGTGCCAGCAGCGGTTTAGGAGGAGCTGGCACTGAAGCTTTCTTT
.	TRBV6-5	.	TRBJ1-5	CATRGAGAQPQHF	TGTGCCACCCGGGGGGCGGGTGCTCAGCCCCAGCATTTT
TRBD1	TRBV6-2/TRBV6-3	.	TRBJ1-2	CASSGQGQLSGYTF	TGTGCCAGCAGCGGACAGGGACAGTTGAGCGGCTACACCTTC
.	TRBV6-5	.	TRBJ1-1	CASCGISGSEAFF	TGTGCCAGCTGCGGGATCTCCGGCAGTGAAGCTTTCTTT
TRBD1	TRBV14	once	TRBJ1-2	CASSPSPGQGNYGYTF	TGTGCCAGCAGCCCGTCCCCGGGACAGGGTAACTATGGCTACACCTTC
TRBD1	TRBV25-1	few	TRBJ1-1	CASSVTGAEAFF	TGTGCCAGCAGTGTGACAGGGGCTGAAGCTTTCTTT
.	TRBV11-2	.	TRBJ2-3	CASSLETVLLTDTQYF	TGTGCCAGCAGCTTAGAGACAGTCCTACTCACAGATACGCAGTATTTT
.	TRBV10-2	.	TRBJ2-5	CAMAGGIQETQYF	TGCGCCATGGCGGGCGGGATCCAAGAGACCCAGTACTTC
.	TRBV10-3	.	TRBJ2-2	CAISPVRVSYADTGELFF	TGTGCCATCAGCCCGGTGAGGGTATCATACGCGGACACCGGGGAGCTGTTTTTT
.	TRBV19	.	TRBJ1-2	CASSSTGFYGYTF	TGTGCCAGTAGTTCTACAGGGTTCTATGGCTACACCTTC
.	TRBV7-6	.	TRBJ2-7	CASSLSQTYEQYF	TGTGCCAGCAGCTTGTCTCAGACCTACGAGCAGTACTTC
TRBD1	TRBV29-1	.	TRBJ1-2	CSSAGQSSNYGYTF	TGCAGCTCCGCGGGACAGAGCAGTAACTATGGCTACACCTTC
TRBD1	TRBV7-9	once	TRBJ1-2	CASSLGQANYGYTF	TGTGCCAGCAGCTTGGGACAGGCTAACTATGGCTACACCTTC
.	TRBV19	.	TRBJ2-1	CASSIEGQRWGGTTYNEQFF	TGTGCCAGTAGTATAGAGGGCCAGCGGTGGGGGGGGACAACCTACAATGAGCAGTTCTTC
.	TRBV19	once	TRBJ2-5	CASSIGQLKTQYF	TGTGCCAGTAGTATCGGACAGCTAAAGACCCAGTACTTC
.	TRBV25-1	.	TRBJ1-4	CASSEDTALEKLFF	TGTGCCAGCAGTGAGGACACGGCCCTCGAAAAACTGTTTTTT
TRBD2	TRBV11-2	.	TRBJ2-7	CASSLVSGGTSGSYEQYF	TGTGCCAGCAGCTTAGTTTCGGGCGGGACTAGCGGGAGCTACGAGCAGTACTTC
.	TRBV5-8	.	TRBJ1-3	CASSHKGSFSGNTIYF	TGTGCCAGCAGCCATAAGGGGTCCTTCTCTGGAAACACCATATATTTT
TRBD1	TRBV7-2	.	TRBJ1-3	CASSSSGTGQGNTIYF	TGTGCCAGCAGCTCCTCCGGGACAGGGCAAGGAAACACCATATATTTT
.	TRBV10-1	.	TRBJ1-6	CASSSGVPNSPLHF	TGCGCCAGCAGTTCAGGGGTTCCCAATTCACCCCTCCACTTT
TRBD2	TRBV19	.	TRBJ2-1	CASSHGGGKQFF	TGTGCCAGTAGTCATGGGGGGGGGAAGCAGTTCTTC
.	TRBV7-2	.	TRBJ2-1	CASGRPPLNEQFF	TGTGCCAGCGGGAGGCCCCCCCTCAATGAGCAGTTCTTC
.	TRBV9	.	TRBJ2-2	CASSVEDLGLTGSTGELFF	TGTGCCAGCAGCGTAGAAGACCTCGGACTCACGGGGTCGACCGGGGAGCTGTTTTTT
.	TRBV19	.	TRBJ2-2	CASTAGTGELFF	TGTGCCAGTACCGCAGGGACCGGGGAGCTGTTTTTT
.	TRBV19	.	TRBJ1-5	CASSTGQNQPQHF	TGTGCCAGTAGTACCGGACAGAATCAGCCCCAGCATTTT
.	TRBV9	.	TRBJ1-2	CASSVEGRGGGYTF	TGTGCCAGCAGCGTAGAGGGCAGGGGCGGTGGCTACACCTTC
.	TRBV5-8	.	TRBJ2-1	CASSFASGAYNEQFF	TGTGCCAGCAGCTTCGCTTCAGGGGCCTACAATGAGCAGTTCTTC
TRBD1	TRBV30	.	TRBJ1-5	CAWTAPLGQGNQPQHF	TGTGCCTGGACCGCCCCTCTGGGACAGGGGAATCAGCCCCAGCATTTT
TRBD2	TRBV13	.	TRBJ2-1	CASSLAGGPGNEQFF	TGTGCCAGCAGCTTAGCGGGAGGGCCGGGAAATGAGCAGTTCTTC
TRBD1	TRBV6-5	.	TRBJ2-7	CASTDRALYEQYF	TGTGCCAGCACCGACAGGGCCCTCTACGAGCAGTACTTC
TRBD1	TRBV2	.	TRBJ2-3	CASSEAPPGQPSDTQYF	TGTGCCAGCAGTGAAGCTCCCCCGGGACAGCCTAGCGATACGCAGTATTTT
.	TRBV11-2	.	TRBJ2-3	CASSSIGTFDTQYF	TGTGCCAGCAGCTCCATTGGGACTTTCGATACGCAGTATTTT
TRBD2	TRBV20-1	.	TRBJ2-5	CSASKPSGRIEETQYF	TGCAGTGCTAGTAAGCCTAGCGGGAGAATTGAAGAGACCCAGTACTTC
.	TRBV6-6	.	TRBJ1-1	CASKLLTEAFF	TGTGCCAGCAAACTCCTCACTGAAGCTTTCTTT
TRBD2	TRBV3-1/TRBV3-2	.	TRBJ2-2	CASSQVSSGANTGELFF	TGTGCCAGCAGCCAAGTGTCTAGCGGGGCAAACACCGGGGAGCTGTTTTTT